Presented here are 20 T cell receptor beta chains from one specimen sequenced in a study of T cell responses to AZD1222 COVID-19 vaccine. Assay: immunoSEQ multiplex PCR; the TCRdb copy retains only in-frame clones and omits some. The sample holds under 150,000 clones, approximately 82% seen once. The material sequenced was peripheral blood, taken 28 days after the second AZD1222 dose. These receptor sequences come from an adult who received the AZD1222 COVID-19 vaccine.

This sequence joins TRBV5-6 and TRBJ2-3, with TRBD2 matching over 10 bases. Trimming at V came to 3 bases and at J to 0 bases, leaving 7 bases not matched to a gene. The CDR3 has 17 residues. Germline V gene data show CDR1 as SGHDT and CDR2 as YYEEEE. DNA for the CDR3: TGTGCCAGCAGCTCAATCCAACTAGCGGGGAGCACAGATACGCAGTATTTT. Translated, it gives CASSSIQLAGSTDTQYF.

The chain joins TRBV11-3 to TRBJ1-6; weak D call: TRBD1 (5 bases). The CDR3 has 18 residues. Per the germline V gene, CDR1 is SGHNT and CDR2 is YENEEA. V was clipped by 2 bases and J by 14 bases, with 28 bases between them. This CDR3 reads CASSLLPPSGVALASLHF. CDR3 DNA: TGTGCCAGCAGCTTACTCCCCCCCTCGGGGGTGGCCCTTGCGTCCCTCCACTTT.

The chain recombines TRBV5-1 with TRBJ1-5; D remains unclear. V lost 5 bases to trimming and J lost 1 base, with 10 bases between them. The length of the CDR3 is 14 residues. Germline CDR1 is SGHRS and CDR2 is YFSETQ. CDR3 sequence reads: CASSPTGSNQPQHF. The DNA of the CDR3 is TGCGCCAGCAGTCCCACGGGCAGCAATCAGCCCCAGCATTTT.

The chain combines TRBV18 with TRBJ2-2; D gene unclear. Trimming took 3 bases from V and 7 from J, leaving 6 bases between them. This CDR3 has 12 amino acids. Germline CDR1 is KGHSH and CDR2 is LQKENI. The CDR3 nucleotides read TGTGCCAGCTCACCCACGAACGGGGAGCTGTTTTTT. Translating gives CASSPTNGELFF.

The rearrangement links TRBV7-2 to TRBJ1-4; no clear D gene. The ends were cut back, 2 bases at V and 0 bases at J, with 4 bases in the middle. This CDR3 spans 14 amino acids. CDR1 and CDR2 (germline): SGHTA, FQGNSA. The CDR3 is CASSLKATNEKLFF. The CDR3 DNA sequence: TGTGCCAGCAGCTTAAAAGCAACTAATGAAAAACTGTTTTTT.

The chain employs TRBV7-3 and TRBJ1-6; no definite D call. The length of the CDR3 is 14 residues. Germline CDR1 and CDR2: SGHTA and FQGTGA. V lost 5 bases and J 10 bases, leaving 15 bases between the germline ends. CDR3 nucleotide sequence: TGTGCCAGCAGCCCAGACCCGGGCGGGTCACCCCTCCACTTT. Protein: CASSPDPGGSPLHF.

The chain recombines TRBV5-6 with TRBJ1-4; D is undetermined. The CDR3 has 14 amino acids. CDR1 and CDR2 (germline): SGHDT, YYEEEE. Trimming pared 3 bases from V and 5 bases from J, leaving 11 bases between. CDR3 protein: CASSSISENEKLFF. CDR3 coding DNA: TGTGCCAGCAGCTCGATTTCAGAGAATGAAAAACTGTTTTTT. The full variable domain, with the rest looked up from reference TRBV5-6 and TRBJ1-4, is DAGVTQSPTHLIKTRGQQVTLRCSPKSGHDTVSWYQQALGQGPQFIFQYYEEEERQRGNFPDRFSGHQFPNYSSELNVNALLLGDSALYLCASSSISENEKLFFGSGTQLSVL.

The chain carries TRBV15 and TRBJ1-2; no definite D call. This CDR3 contains 15 residues. Trimming left V 0 bases short and J 4 bases short, with 12 bases between. From germline, CDR1 is LNHNV and CDR2 YYDKDF (reference sequence). CDR3 nucleotides: TGTGCCACCAGCAGAGATCGTGGGGTGGCCTATGGCTACACCTTC. Translation gives CATSRDRGVAYGYTF.

This sequence joins TRBV14 and TRBJ1-1, with TRBD1 identical over 10 bases. The CDR3 is 19 amino acids. Germline values: CDR1 SGHDN, CDR2 FVKESK. V dropped 0 bases and J dropped 5; count of bases not matched to a gene: 15. Written as DNA, the CDR3 is TGTGCCAGCAGCCAAGACCCTTACGGGACAGGGGCCAGGAGAACTGAAGCTTTCTTT. This codes for CASSQDPYGTGARRTEAFF. The entire variable domain, with the rest obtained from reference TRBV14 and TRBJ1-1, is as follows: EAGVTQFPSHSVIEKGQTVTLRCDPISGHDNLYWYRRVMGKEIKFLLHFVKESKQDESGMPNNRFLAERTGGTYSTLKVQPAELEDSGVYFCASSQDPYGTGARRTEAFFGQGTRLTVV.

The gene calls are TRBV28 and TRBJ1-5; 9 bases are a match to TRBD1. V was clipped by 7 bases and J by 1 base; unmatched bases: 8. Germline CDR1 MDHEN, CDR2 SYDVKM. The CDR3 has 16 amino acids. CDR3 DNA sequence: TGTGCCAGCACCCTTGGGACAGGGTCCAGCAATCAGCCCCAGCATTTT. Its translation: CASTLGTGSSNQPQHF.

The chain is built from TRBV6-5 and TRBJ2-3; D remains ambiguous. The CDR3 has 14 amino acids. With 4 bases removed from V and 2 bases from J, the gap between germline ends came to 10 bases. From germline, CDR1 is MNHEY and CDR2 SVGAGI. The CDR3 DNA reads TGTGCCAGCAGTTCCGCACCCCCCACAGATACGCAGTATTTT. Its protein product is CASSSAPPTDTQYF.

This clone occurred once. V gene TRBV7-9 combines with J gene TRBJ2-7; 8 bases map to TRBD1. The V gene's germline CDR1 is SEHNR and CDR2 FQNEAQ (reference sequence). The CDR3 contains 14 residues. The ends lost 6 bases at V and 1 base at J; junction bases unmatched: 5. The CDR3 protein is CASRRTGSSYEQYF. The CDR3 DNA follows: TGTGCCAGCAGAAGGACAGGGTCGTCCTACGAGCAGTACTTC. The full variable domain, with the rest looked up from reference TRBV7-9 and TRBJ2-7, is DTGVSQNPRHKITKRGQNVTFRCDPISEHNRLYWYRQTLGQGPEFLTYFQNEAQLEKSRLLSDRFSAERPKGSFSTLEIQRTEQGDSAMYLCASRRTGSSYEQYFGPGTRLTVT.

This chain joins TRBV3-1 (or the pseudogene TRBV3-2) and TRBJ1-2; no clear D gene. CDR3 size: 15 residues. Trimming took 1 base from V and 0 from J, leaving 9 bases between them. The germline CDR1 and CDR2 sequences are LGHDT and YNNKEL (reference sequence). The CDR3 region has the DNA TGTGCCAGCAGCCAAGTGGCCAGTTCTAACTATGGCTACACCTTC. Translation gives CASSQVASSNYGYTF.

The V gene is TRBV28, the J gene TRBJ1-5, with 9 bases aligning to TRBD1. CDR3 length: 15 residues. Germline values: CDR1 MDHEN, CDR2 SYDVKM. With 6 bases clipped from V and 6 bases from J, the junction kept 9 bases outside the gene matches. The CDR3 loop is CASRPGTGKGQPQHF. The CDR3, as DNA: TGTGCCAGCAGGCCCGGGACAGGGAAGGGTCAGCCCCAGCATTTT.

The rearrangement links TRBV28 to TRBJ2-7; 7 bases align to TRBD2. The CDR3 runs 14 residues. V was clipped by 6 bases and J by 2 bases; unmatched bases: 7. Germline CDR1 is MDHEN and CDR2 is SYDVKM. The CDR3 reads CASSLSGTTYEQYF. Here the CDR3 DNA reads TGTGCCAGCAGCCTAAGCGGGACTACCTACGAGCAGTACTTC.

The chain couples TRBV5-1 to TRBJ2-7; D not resolved. V lost 4 bases and J 5 bases, leaving 13 bases between the germline ends. The CDR3 loop spans 13 amino acids. CDR1 is SGHRS and CDR2 is YFSETQ in the germline V gene. The CDR3 DNA is TGCGCCAGCAGCCCAGCTTTAGGTAACGAGCAGTACTTC. Its protein product is CASSPALGNEQYF.

The chain couples TRBV7-9 to TRBJ2-2; 7 bases are shared with TRBD1. CDR3 length equals 15 residues. Germline V CDR1 and CDR2: SEHNR, FQNEAQ (reference sequence). The V segment lost 6 bases and the J segment 1 base; nucleotides outside the gene matches: 5. The CDR3 DNA follows: TGTGCCAGCAGGCCCGGGACAGTGAACACCGGGGAGCTGTTTTTT. Translated, it gives CASRPGTVNTGELFF.

The chain carries TRBV10-2 and TRBJ1-1; D possibly corresponds to TRBD1 (5 bases). Germline V CDR1 and CDR2: WSHSY, SAAADI. This CDR3 region has 14 residues. Trimming stripped 7 bases from V and 5 bases from J, with 17 bases between. The DNA of the CDR3 is TGCGCCAGCACCCGGGACTCCAAGGGAACTGAAGCTTTCTTT. Translated: CASTRDSKGTEAFF.

The chain uses TRBV15 and TRBJ1-5; 7 bases are a match to TRBD1. V lost 5 bases and J lost 0; bases outside the gene matches: 4. Germline CDR1 is LNHNV and CDR2 is YYDKDF (reference sequence). CDR3 length: 15 amino acids. In DNA, the CDR3 is TGTGCCACCAGCGGGGGACAGATTAGCAATCAGCCCCAGCATTTT. This translates into CATSGGQISNQPQHF.

This chain links TRBV28 with TRBJ2-7; the D is unclear. With 7 bases removed from V and 4 bases from J, the gap between germline ends came to 17 bases. Per the germline V gene, CDR1 is MDHEN and CDR2 is SYDVKM. This CDR3 comprises 14 residues. CDR3 sequence (DNA): TGTGCCAGCACCGAATCCGGCCCAACTTACGAGCAGTACTTC. It is translated as CASTESGPTYEQYF.